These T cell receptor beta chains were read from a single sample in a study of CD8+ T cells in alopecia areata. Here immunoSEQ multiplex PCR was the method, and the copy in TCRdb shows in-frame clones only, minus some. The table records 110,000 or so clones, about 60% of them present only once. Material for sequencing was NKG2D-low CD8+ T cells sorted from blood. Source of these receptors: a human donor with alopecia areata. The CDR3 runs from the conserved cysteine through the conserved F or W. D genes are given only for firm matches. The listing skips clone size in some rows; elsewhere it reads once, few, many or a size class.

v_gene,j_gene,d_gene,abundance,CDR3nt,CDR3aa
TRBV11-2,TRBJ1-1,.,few,TGTGCCAGCAGCGTAGGGCGAGCTCCAACTGAAGCTTTCTTT,CASSVGRAPTEAFF
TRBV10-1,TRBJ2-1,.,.,TGCGCCACCACTCCCCTCTCACAGACGAGCTCCTACAATGAGCAGTTCTTC,CATTPLSQTSSYNEQFF
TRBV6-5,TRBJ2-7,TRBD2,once,TGTGCCAGCAGTTACTCGAGAAGCGGGGCCGAGCAGTACTTC,CASSYSRSGAEQYF
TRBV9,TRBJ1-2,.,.,TGTGCCAGCAGCGTCCCCAGCTATGGCTACACCTTC,CASSVPSYGYTF
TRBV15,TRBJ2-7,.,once,TGTGCCACCAGCAGAGATGCCGCCGGGACCTACGAGCAGTACTTC,CATSRDAAGTYEQYF
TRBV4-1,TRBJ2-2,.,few,TGCGCCAGCAGCCAGAGGGGACTTGAGAACACCGGGGAGCTGTTTTTT,CASSQRGLENTGELFF
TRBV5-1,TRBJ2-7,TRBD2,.,TGCGCCAGCACCCCCGGCGGGGGTCCCGAGCAGTACTTC,CASTPGGGPEQYF
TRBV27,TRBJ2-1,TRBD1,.,TGTGCCAGTCGACAGGGCGACTACAATGAGCAGTTCTTC,CASRQGDYNEQFF
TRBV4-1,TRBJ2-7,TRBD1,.,TGCGCCAGCAGTCTCAGCGACAGGGAATCCTACGAGCAGTACTTC,CASSLSDRESYEQYF
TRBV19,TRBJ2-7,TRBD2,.,TGTGCCAGTAGTGCAGCGGGAGATGGCTACGAGCAGTACTTC,CASSAAGDGYEQYF
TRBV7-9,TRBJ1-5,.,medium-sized,TGTGCCAGCAGCTTAGGTGGTCAGCCCCAGCATTTT,CASSLGGQPQHF
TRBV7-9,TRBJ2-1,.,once,TGTGCCAGCACCCCTTGGAAGGTCTACAATGAGCAGTTCTTC,CASTPWKVYNEQFF
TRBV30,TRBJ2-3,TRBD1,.,TGTGCCTGTACAACCGGGACAGGGGTTACAGATACGCAGTATTTT,CACTTGTGVTDTQYF
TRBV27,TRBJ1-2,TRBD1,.,TGTGCCAGCAGTTTCGGGACAGGGGGCTTTGGCTACACCTTC,CASSFGTGGFGYTF
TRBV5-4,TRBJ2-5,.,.,TGTGCCAGCAGCTTTCCCACCATACTAGTATCTCAAGAGACCCAGTACTTC,CASSFPTILVSQETQYF
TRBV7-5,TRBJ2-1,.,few,TGTGCCAGCAGCTCCGGACTAGGTGTCGATGAGCAGTTCTTC,CASSSGLGVDEQFF
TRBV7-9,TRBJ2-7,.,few,TGTGCCAGCTCCATGACAGGCCAATACGAGCAGTACTTC,CASSMTGQYEQYF
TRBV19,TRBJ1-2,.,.,TGTGCCAGTAGTTATGACCCACTGGAGGCTAACTATGGCTACACCTTC,CASSYDPLEANYGYTF
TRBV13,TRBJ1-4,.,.,TGTGCCAGCAGTGGGCAGGGACGTGAAAAACTGTTTTTT,CASSGQGREKLFF
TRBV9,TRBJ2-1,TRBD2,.,TGTGCCAGCAGCGCGGGGACTAGCGGGAGCCCGAGCTCCTACAATGAGCAGTTCTTC,CASSAGTSGSPSSYNEQFF
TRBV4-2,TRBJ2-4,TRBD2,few,TGTGCCAGCAGCCAAGAGATCGGGGGGTATATGGCCAAAAACATTCAGTACTTC,CASSQEIGGYMAKNIQYF
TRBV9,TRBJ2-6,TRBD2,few,TGTGCCAGCAGCGCCATAGGGCGGGGGGATCGTGGGGCCAACGTCCTGACTTTC,CASSAIGRGDRGANVLTF
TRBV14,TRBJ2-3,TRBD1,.,TGTGCCAGCAGCCGGGACAGGGGGCTCACAGATACGCAGTATTTT,CASSRDRGLTDTQYF
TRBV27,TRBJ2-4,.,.,TGTGCCAGCAGCCCTAGGGCCGGGACACATCCCAGGGGAAACATTCAGTACTTC,CASSPRAGTHPRGNIQYF
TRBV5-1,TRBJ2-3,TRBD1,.,TGCGCCAGCAGCTCCGGGACAGGTTTGGATACGCAGTATTTT,CASSSGTGLDTQYF
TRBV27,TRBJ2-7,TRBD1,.,TGTGCCAGCATCTCGCGTGACAGGGGGCACGAGCAGTACTTC,CASISRDRGHEQYF
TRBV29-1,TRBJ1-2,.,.,TGCAGCGTGCTGCCGGGGGACTATGGCTACACCTTC,CSVLPGDYGYTF
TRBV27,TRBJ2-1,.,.,TGTGCCAGCAGTTTGCAGGGACCCAACCCCTACAATGAGCAGTTCTTC,CASSLQGPNPYNEQFF
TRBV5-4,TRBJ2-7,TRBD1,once,TGTGCCAGCAGTCAGGGACAGAAGAGCTCCTACGAGCAGTACTTC,CASSQGQKSSYEQYF
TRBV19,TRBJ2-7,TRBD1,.,TGTGCCAGTAGCCCCGGACAGGGGGTATACGAGCAGTACTTC,CASSPGQGVYEQYF
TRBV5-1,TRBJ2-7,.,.,TGCGCCAGCAGCTTATGGGACGAGCAGTACTTC,CASSLWDEQYF
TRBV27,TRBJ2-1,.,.,TGTGCCAGCAGAAGGCAATACAATGAGCAGTTCTTC,CASRRQYNEQFF
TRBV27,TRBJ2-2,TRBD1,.,TGTGCCAGCAGTTTATTCGGGACAGGGGACACCGGGGAGCTGTTTTTT,CASSLFGTGDTGELFF
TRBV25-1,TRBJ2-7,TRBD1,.,TGTGCCAGCAGCTACAGGGGACACTCCGGCGAGCAGTACTTC,CASSYRGHSGEQYF
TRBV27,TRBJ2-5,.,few,TGTGCCAGCAGTTCCCTAGCGACCAACGGCCAAGAGACCCAGTACTTC,CASSSLATNGQETQYF
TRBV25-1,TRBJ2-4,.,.,TGTGCCAGCAGTGATTCCGGGACCTCCGGCATTCAGTACTTC,CASSDSGTSGIQYF
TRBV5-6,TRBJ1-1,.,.,TGTGCCAGCAGCTTGTATCCCCTTGGCGCTGAAGCTTTCTTT,CASSLYPLGAEAFF
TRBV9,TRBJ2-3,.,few,TGTGCCAGCAGCGAGGGGGACACAGATACGCAGTATTTT,CASSEGDTDTQYF
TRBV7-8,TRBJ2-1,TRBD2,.,TGTGCCAGCAGCTTAGGGACTAGCGGGAGTGGAGGTGAGCAGTTCTTC,CASSLGTSGSGGEQFF
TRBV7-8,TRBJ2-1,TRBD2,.,TGTGCCAGCAGCCCAGGACTAGGGGCGCGCAATGAGCAGTTCTTC,CASSPGLGARNEQFF
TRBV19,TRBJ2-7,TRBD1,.,TGTGCCAGTAGTCCCGGGACAGGGGTCTACGAGCAGTACTTC,CASSPGTGVYEQYF
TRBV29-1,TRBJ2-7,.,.,TGCAGCGTTGTCGTCGCGGCCTCCTACGAGCAGTACTTC,CSVVVAASYEQYF
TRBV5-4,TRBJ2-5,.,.,TGTGCCAGCAGCCATTGGCGGGTAGAGCGGGAGACCCAGTACTTC,CASSHWRVERETQYF
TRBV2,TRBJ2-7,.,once,TGTGCCAGCAGGGGTGTCAGCGAGCAGTACTTC,CASRGVSEQYF
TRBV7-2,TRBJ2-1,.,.,TGTGCCAGCAGCTTAGGTACGGATTTAGGAAAAGAGCAGTTCTTC,CASSLGTDLGKEQFF
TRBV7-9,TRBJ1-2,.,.,TGTGCCAGCAGCTTAACCGGGGAAGAGAACTATGGCTACACCTTC,CASSLTGEENYGYTF
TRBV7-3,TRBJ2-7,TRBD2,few,TGTGCCAGCAGCCCCGCCAAGTTGCTAGCGGGCTGGTGCCTCTACGAGCAGTACTTC,CASSPAKLLAGWCLYEQYF
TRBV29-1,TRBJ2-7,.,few,TGCAGCGTTGAAGAAGGCAGGGAGTACGAGCAGTACTTC,CSVEEGREYEQYF
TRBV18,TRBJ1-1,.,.,TGTGCCAGCTCACCACCGTTCCCCCGGCGCGGGGGGGACACTGAAGCTTTCTTT,CASSPPFPRRGGDTEAFF
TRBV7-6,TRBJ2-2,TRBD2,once,TGTGCCAGCAGCCTTGGGGGGGTGGCCACCGGGGAGCTGTTTTTT,CASSLGGVATGELFF
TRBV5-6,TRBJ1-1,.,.,TGTGCCAGCAGCTTAGAGGGGAACACTGAAGCTTTCTTT,CASSLEGNTEAFF
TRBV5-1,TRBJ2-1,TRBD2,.,TGCGCCAGCAGCTCCCCCGGGGAGGGCTACAATGAGCAGTTCTTC,CASSSPGEGYNEQFF
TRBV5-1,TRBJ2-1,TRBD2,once,TGCGCCAGCAGCCTGGAGTTAGCGGGAGGGCCCAATGAGCAGTTCTTC,CASSLELAGGPNEQFF
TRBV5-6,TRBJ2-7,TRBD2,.,TGTGCCAGCAGCCTAGATGTAGCGGGAGGCTACGAGCAGTACTTC,CASSLDVAGGYEQYF
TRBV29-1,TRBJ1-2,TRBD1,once,TGCAGCGTTGTGGAAACGGGACAGGTTTATGGCTACACCTTC,CSVVETGQVYGYTF
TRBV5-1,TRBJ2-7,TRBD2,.,TGCGCCAGCAGCGTCAGCGGGAGCTCCTACGAGCAGTACTTC,CASSVSGSSYEQYF
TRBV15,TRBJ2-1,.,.,TGTGCCACCAGCAGAGATCAAGCGGTGGGGCAAGAGCAGTTCTTC,CATSRDQAVGQEQFF
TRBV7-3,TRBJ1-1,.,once,TGTGCCAGCAGCTTAACCGTGAACACTGAAGCTTTCTTT,CASSLTVNTEAFF
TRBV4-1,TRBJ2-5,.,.,TGCGCCAGCAGCGACTTGGAGACCCAGTACTTC,CASSDLETQYF